This passage covers 27 T cell receptor beta chains from one sample sequenced in a study of CD8 T cell repertoires and HIV-1 epitope variants. Method: immunoSEQ multiplex PCR; TCRdb's copy keeps in-frame clones and lacks some. Of about 5,100 clones detected, 66% appear once; the ten largest clones hold around 44%. Which antigens these TCRs recognize remains unknown. The material sequenced was cultured CD8+ T cells derived from PBMCs. Receptors were obtained from a male donor with HIV.

The rearrangement uses TRBV6-1 and TRBJ1-5; TRBD1 agrees at 7 bases. Germline CDR1 is MNHNS and CDR2 is SASEGT. Losses at the gene ends were 11 bases for V and 7 bases for J; bases not matched to a gene: 8. The CDR3 covers 12 residues. CDR3 DNA sequence: TGTGCCTGCCGACAGGGCGGACAGCCCCAGCATTTT. Encoded protein: CACRQGGQPQHF.

The genes are TRBV7-9 and TRBJ2-1; D not certain. Per germline, CDR1 SEHNR and CDR2 FQNEAQ (reference sequence). The CDR3 loop spans 13 amino acids. Trimming took 3 bases from V and 3 from J, leaving 6 bases between them. Here the CDR3 DNA reads TGTGCCAGCAGCTTGGACGGCTACAATGAGCAGTTCTTC. It is translated as CASSLDGYNEQFF.

The chain recombines TRBV4-3 with TRBJ2-1; no clear D. V lost 0 bases, J lost 4 bases, and 10 bases lay in between. Germline V gene lookup returns CDR1 LGHNA and CDR2 YSLEER. CDR3 length equals 15 residues. Here the CDR3 DNA reads TGCGCCAGCAGCCAAGATCGGAAGAGTTACAATGAGCAGTTCTTC. This sequence encodes CASSQDRKSYNEQFF.

V is TRBV7-9 and J is TRBJ1-3; D is possibly TRBD1 (6 bases). This CDR3 is built from 15 residues. The V gene's germline CDR1 is SEHNR and CDR2 FQNEAQ (reference sequence). Deletions cut 5 bases from V and 0 bases from J, with 11 bases between. CDR3 residues: CASSLGGTSGNTIYF. The DNA for the CDR3 is TGTGCCAGCAGCCTAGGGGGGACCTCTGGAAACACCATATATTTT.

The chain has TRBV28 and TRBJ1-5; the D is unclear. Germline V gives CDR1 MDHEN, CDR2 SYDVKM. The CDR3 is 15 residues long. Trimming shortened V by 3 bases and J by 3 bases, and 12 bases separated the two germline ends. The CDR3 coding sequence is TGTGCCAGCAGTTTTGATGGACGGTACAATCAGCCCCAGCATTTT. Translation gives CASSFDGRYNQPQHF.

V usage is TRBV7-5 and J usage is TRBJ2-7; TRBD2, as called in the table, went unchecked against the DNA. TRBV7-5 has pseudogene status. CDR3 length: 18 amino acids. The chain's CDR3 is CVRSLEISSLAGGLEQYF. The CDR3 bases are TGTGTCAGAAGCTTAGAAATTTCGAGTCTAGCGGGGGGCTTGGAGCAGTACTTC.

V is TRBV7-2 and J is TRBJ1-1; no clear D gene. The length of the CDR3 is 16 residues. V lost 0 bases and J 0 bases, leaving 11 bases between the germline ends. The germline V gene encodes CDR1 SGHTA and CDR2 FQGNSA. CDR3 amino acids: CASSLASFALNTEAFF. The CDR3 DNA reads as TGTGCCAGCAGCTTAGCAAGTTTTGCGTTGAACACTGAAGCTTTCTTT.

The rearrangement uses TRBV5-4 and TRBJ2-3; D uncertain. The V gene lost 2 bases and the J gene lost 2 bases, with 9 bases spanning the gap. Germline CDR1 SGHNT, CDR2 YYREEE (reference sequence). The CDR3 totals 14 residues. As DNA, the CDR3 is TGTGCCAGCAGCTTTAGTGATTCCACAGATACGCAGTATTTT. Its translation: CASSFSDSTDTQYF. Based on the CDR3 plus reference TRBV5-4 and TRBJ2-3, the full variable domain is ETGVTQSPTHLIKTRGQQVTLRCSSQSGHNTVSWYQQALGQGPQFIFQYYREEENGRGNFPPRFSGLQFPNYSSELNVNALELDDSALYLCASSFSDSTDTQYFGPGTRLTVL.

This chain links TRBV28 with TRBJ1-1, with TRBD1 identical over 8 bases. The CDR3 runs 13 residues. The V gene's germline CDR1 is MDHEN and CDR2 SYDVKM. The trim removed 5 bases at V and 8 bases at J, leaving 7 bases unmatched. The CDR3 reads CASSPIGTGEAFF. CDR3 nucleotide sequence: TGTGCCAGCAGTCCCATTGGGACAGGAGAAGCTTTCTTT.

A few counts support this clone. This rearrangement joins TRBV27 to TRBJ1-6; TRBD1 aligns across 8 bases. This CDR3 contains 15 residues. The J segment lost 9 bases and the V segment lost 0 bases, leaving 4 bases of the junction unmatched. Germline CDR1 and CDR2: MNHEY and SMNVEV (reference sequence). The CDR3 coding sequence is TGTGCCAGCAGTTTATCGGCAGGGGGCCCTTCACCCCTCCACTTT. It is translated as CASSLSAGGPSPLHF.

By share, this clone counts as medium-sized. The CDR3 region is CASSYLDMNTEAFF. The CDR3 coding sequence is TGTGCCAGCAGTTACTTGGATATGAACACTGAAGCTTTCTTT. The chain combines TRBV6-5 with TRBJ1-1; no firm D call. CDR1 and CDR2 from the germline V gene are MNHEY and SVGAGI. V gave up 1 base and J gave up 0 bases, with 6 bases separating them. The CDR3 is 14 residues long.

The gene calls are TRBV6-1 and TRBJ2-3; D is ambiguous. The CDR3 totals 15 residues. V lost 0 bases and J lost 1, with 8 bases in between. The V gene's germline CDR1 is MNHNS and CDR2 SASEGT. As DNA, the CDR3 is TGTGCCAGCAGTGAAGCAAGGGTAGGCACAGATACGCAGTATTTT. This translates into CASSEARVGTDTQYF.

This chain's CDR3 is CATTLGTYTF. Written as DNA, the CDR3 is TGTGCCACTACCCTTGGGACGTACACCTTC. The chain employs TRBV28 and TRBJ1-2, with a weak D call TRBD1 (5 bases). The CDR3 spans 10 residues. Germline values: CDR1 MDHEN, CDR2 SYDVKM. V lost 10 bases and J lost 11, with 14 bases in between.

V and J are TRBV2 and TRBJ2-2, with D possibly being TRBD1 (5 bases). Germline values: CDR1 SNHLY, CDR2 FYNNEI. The CDR3 consists of 13 residues. Trimming took 3 bases from V and 5 from J, leaving 7 bases between them. For the CDR3, the DNA is TGTGCCAGCAGTGACAGGGCTACCGGGGAGCTGTTTTTT. Translated, it gives CASSDRATGELFF.

The chain couples TRBV7-3 to TRBJ2-1, with D perhaps matching TRBD2 (5 bases). The ends were cut back, 3 bases at V and 1 base at J, with 16 bases in the middle. The germline V gene encodes CDR1 SGHTA and CDR2 FQGTGA. This CDR3 is 17 amino acids long. CDR3 nucleotides: TGTGCCAGCAGCTTCCTTTCCGGGGTCGAATCCTACAATGAGCAGTTCTTC. It encodes CASSFLSGVESYNEQFF.

The chain uses TRBV4-2 and TRBJ2-1; tentatively, D is TRBD2 (6 bases). The germline gives CDR1 LGHNA, CDR2 YNFKEQ. Trimming stripped 6 bases from V and 8 bases from J, with 11 bases between. The CDR3 is 12 amino acids. The CDR3 nucleotides read TGTGCCAGCAGTACGGGGGTACATGAGCAGTTCTTC. As protein: CASSTGVHEQFF.

The chain links TRBV4-1 to TRBJ2-6; D is possibly TRBD1 (6 bases). Trimming removed 7 bases from V and 0 bases from J, with 16 bases in between. The CDR3 consists of 17 residues. Germline assignment: CDR1 MGHRA and CDR2 YSYEKL. Here the CDR3 DNA reads TGCGCCAGCATGGGGGCAGGGCGTAGCTCTGGGGCCAACGTCCTGACTTTC. It specifies CASMGAGRSSGANVLTF.

J is TRBJ2-5 and V is TRBV4-1; TRBD2 matches at 8 bases. The V and J ends lost 4 bases and 8 bases, in that order; junction bases with no gene match: 9. The CDR3 totals 14 residues. Germline lookup yields CDR1 MGHRA and CDR2 YSYEKL. The CDR3 is CASSLSGEPRTQYF. The CDR3 DNA reads as TGCGCCAGCAGCCTTAGCGGGGAGCCACGTACCCAGTACTTC.

The chain recombines TRBV6-5 with TRBJ1-5; D is unclear. Per the germline V gene, CDR1 is MNHEY and CDR2 is SVGAGI. Between the trimmed V and J ends, which lost 6 bases and 9 bases, there was a span of 18 bases. CDR3 length: 14 amino acids. The CDR3 DNA is TGTGCCAGCAGCTTCGGGATCCAGATGGGGCCCCAGCATTTT. Translating gives CASSFGIQMGPQHF.

The rearrangement joins TRBV6-4 to TRBJ2-1; 14 bases match TRBD2. J gave up 6 bases and V 5 bases, and 3 bases lay outside the gene matches. Per the germline V gene, CDR1 is MRHNA and CDR2 is SNTAGT. This CDR3 is 15 amino acids long. The CDR3 nucleotides are TGTGCCAGCAGTAACGGGACTAGCGGGAGCAATGAGCAGTTCTTC. Protein sequence: CASSNGTSGSNEQFF.

The rearrangement uses TRBV4-2 and TRBJ2-7; D gene ambiguous. Germline V lookup: CDR1 LGHNA, CDR2 YNFKEQ. This CDR3 is 12 amino acids long. Trimming stripped 5 bases from V and 6 bases from J, with 11 bases between. The DNA for the CDR3 is TGTGCCAGCAGCTACAGTCTGGGCGAGCAGTACTTC. Its translation is CASSYSLGEQYF.

As DNA, the CDR3 is TGTGCCAGCAGACTACGGGAATACTACGAGCAGTACTTC. Amino acid sequence: CASRLREYYEQYF. The rearrangement uses TRBV6-4 and TRBJ2-7; possibly TRBD2 for D (5 bases). V gave up 6 bases and J gave up 3 bases, with 12 bases separating them. This CDR3 comprises 13 residues. Germline CDR1 MRHNA, CDR2 SNTAGT.

This clone was counted a single time. In nucleotides, the CDR3 is TGTGCCAGCAGTCCGGGACAGTCCTACGAGCAGTACTTC. Translating gives CASSPGQSYEQYF. This sequence joins TRBV27 and TRBJ2-7; 7 bases are shared with TRBD1. V lost 5 bases, J lost 1 base, and 2 bases stayed unmatched. The CDR3 has 13 residues. From germline, CDR1 is MNHEY and CDR2 SMNVEV (reference sequence).

This rearrangement joins TRBV6-5 to TRBJ2-3; a weak D match, TRBD2 (6 bases). Trimming pared 8 bases from V and 0 bases from J, leaving 15 bases between. This CDR3 has 15 residues. Per germline, CDR1 MNHEY and CDR2 SVGAGI. The CDR3 reads CASSTEGGSTDTQYF. CDR3 DNA sequence: TGTGCCAGCTCCACGGAGGGCGGGAGCACAGATACGCAGTATTTT.

This chain joins TRBV6-4 and TRBJ1-6; D unclear. Germline CDR1 MRHNA, CDR2 SNTAGT. The CDR3 spans 14 residues. Trimming took 7 bases from V and 7 from J, leaving 14 bases between them. CDR3 nucleotide sequence: TGTGCCAGCATAGGACCCCCGCGGAATTCACCCCTCCACTTT. It is translated as CASIGPPRNSPLHF.

The chain has TRBV10-3 and TRBJ2-1, with D possibly TRBD1 on 5 matching bases. The CDR3 loop spans 13 amino acids. Germline V CDR1 and CDR2: ENHRY, SYGVKD. Deletions cut 2 bases from V and 5 bases from J, with 7 bases between. In DNA, the CDR3 is TGTGCCATCAGTGAGGGCAGGGACAATGAGCAGTTCTTC. This codes for CAISEGRDNEQFF.

This clone has more than one count but fewer than ten. The V and J genes are TRBV27 and TRBJ2-7; TRBD1 is a possible D gene (5 bases). The germline V and J ends were trimmed by 2 bases and 6 bases, with 17 bases remaining between them. CDR1 and CDR2 (germline): MNHEY, SMNVEV (reference sequence). This CDR3 is built from 15 residues. The CDR3, as DNA: TGTGCCAGCAGTTTACAGGGTATTGGGGTGGGCGAGCAGTACTTC. Its translation is CASSLQGIGVGEQYF.